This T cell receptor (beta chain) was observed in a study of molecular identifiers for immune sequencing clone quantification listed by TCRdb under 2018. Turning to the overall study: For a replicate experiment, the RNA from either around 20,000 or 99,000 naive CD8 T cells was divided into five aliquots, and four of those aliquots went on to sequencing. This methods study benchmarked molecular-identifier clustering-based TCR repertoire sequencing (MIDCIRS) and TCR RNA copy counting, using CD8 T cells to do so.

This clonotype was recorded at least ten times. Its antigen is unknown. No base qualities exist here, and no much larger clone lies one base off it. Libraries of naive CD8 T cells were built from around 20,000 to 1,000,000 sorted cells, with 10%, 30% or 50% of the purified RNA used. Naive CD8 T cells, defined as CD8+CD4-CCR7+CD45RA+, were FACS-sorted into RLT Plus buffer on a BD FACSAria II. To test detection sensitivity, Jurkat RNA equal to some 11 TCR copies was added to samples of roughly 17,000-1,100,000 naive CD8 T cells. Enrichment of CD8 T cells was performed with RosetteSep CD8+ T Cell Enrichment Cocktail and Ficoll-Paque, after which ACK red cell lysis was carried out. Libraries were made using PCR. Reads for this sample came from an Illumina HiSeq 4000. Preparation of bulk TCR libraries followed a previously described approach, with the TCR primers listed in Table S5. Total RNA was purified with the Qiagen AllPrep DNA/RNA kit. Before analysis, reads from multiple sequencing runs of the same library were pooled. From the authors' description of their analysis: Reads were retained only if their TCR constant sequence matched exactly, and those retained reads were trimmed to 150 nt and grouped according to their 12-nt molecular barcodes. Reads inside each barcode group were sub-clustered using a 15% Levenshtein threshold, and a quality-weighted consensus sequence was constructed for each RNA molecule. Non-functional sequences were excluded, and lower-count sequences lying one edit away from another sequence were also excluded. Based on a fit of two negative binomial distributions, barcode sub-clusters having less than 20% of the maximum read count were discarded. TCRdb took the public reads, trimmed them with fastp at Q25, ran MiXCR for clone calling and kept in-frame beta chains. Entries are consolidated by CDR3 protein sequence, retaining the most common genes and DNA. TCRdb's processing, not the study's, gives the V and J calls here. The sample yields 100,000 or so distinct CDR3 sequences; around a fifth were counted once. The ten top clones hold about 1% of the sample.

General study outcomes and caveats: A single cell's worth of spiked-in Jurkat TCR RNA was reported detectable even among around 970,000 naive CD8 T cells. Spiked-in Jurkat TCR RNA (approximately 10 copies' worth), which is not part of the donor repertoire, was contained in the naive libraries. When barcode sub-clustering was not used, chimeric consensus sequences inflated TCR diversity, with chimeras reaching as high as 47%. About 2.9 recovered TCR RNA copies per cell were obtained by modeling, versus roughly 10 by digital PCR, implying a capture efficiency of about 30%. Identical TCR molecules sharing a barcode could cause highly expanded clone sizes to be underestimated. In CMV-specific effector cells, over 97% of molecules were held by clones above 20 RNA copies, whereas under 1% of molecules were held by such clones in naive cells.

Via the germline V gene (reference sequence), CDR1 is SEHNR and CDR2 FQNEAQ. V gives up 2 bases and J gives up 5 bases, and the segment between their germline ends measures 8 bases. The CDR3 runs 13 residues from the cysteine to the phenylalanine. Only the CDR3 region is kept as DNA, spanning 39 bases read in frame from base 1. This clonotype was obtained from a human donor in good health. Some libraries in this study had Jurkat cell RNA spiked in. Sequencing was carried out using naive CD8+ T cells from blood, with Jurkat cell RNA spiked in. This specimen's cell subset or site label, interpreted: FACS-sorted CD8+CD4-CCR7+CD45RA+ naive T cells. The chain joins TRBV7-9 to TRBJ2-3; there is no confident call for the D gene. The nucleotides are TGTGCCAGCAGCTTATGGGCTGAAGATACGCAGTATTTT. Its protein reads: CASSLWAEDTQYF.